This T cell receptor (beta chain) was identified in a study of cytomegalovirus exposure and HLA in healthy donors (TCRdb year 2017). Notes on the research overall: An earlier analysis of some 600 of the donors reported approximately 300 Gb of sequence data and about 120 million unique TCR beta sequences obtained from approximately 180 million T cells. The study combined high-throughput TCR immunosequencing, statistical association of individual TCRs with disease status, and machine learning to predict cytomegalovirus infection status. The study used immunosequencing to profile the T cell repertoires of 666 subjects and linked those repertoires to cytomegalovirus serostatus. A later genetic analysis used genome-wide SNP genotypes for 398 of the 666 donors, treating that subset as a discovery cohort. To decide whether each TCR beta V gene segment behaved as functional or pseudogenic, an earlier analysis of approximately 590 of the donors relied on high-throughput TCR beta sequencing. Every discovery cohort repertoire had been produced on one sequencing platform. Class I and class II HLA loci were covered by the typing at four-digit resolution. The number of typed donors differed by locus: about 620-640 for A, B, C, DRB1 and DQB1; some 500 for DQA1; some 590 for DPA1; and 400 to 480 for DPB1. The study aimed to test whether signatures of past pathogen exposure could be identified by cataloging public T cell receptors. Roughly 5 DR-DQ haplotypes were handled as single units for association and clustering because linkage in the cohort was strong. Across roughly 420 genotyped donors of the cohort, an average of approximately 240,000 unique TCR beta nucleotide sequences per donor were sequenced, and 15% to 20% of those sequences were non-productive. Of the approximately 400 genotyped donors, about 80% fell in the genetic ancestry cluster associated with self-reported Caucasian donors. Donor age, sex, ethnicity and CMV serostatus were collected together with the repertoire data. A later analysis re-analyzed previously published TCR beta repertoires from hundreds of donors and added high-resolution HLA genotyping to study TCR occurrence patterns. In addition to the first cohort of 666 subjects, a separate validation cohort of 120 different subjects was used. In the later analysis, no new phenotypic data were used to find candidate immune exposures; instead, reliance was placed on TCR beta sequences and their occurrence across donors. An early release that covered about 600 HLA-typed donors contained about 300 gigabases of sequencing data and 75 million to 100 million unique TCR sequences.

From cysteine to phenylalanine, the CDR3 is 16 amino acids long. Only the CDR3 DNA stays, 48 bases, in frame from base 1. From a lookup of the germline V gene, CDR1 and CDR2 are LGHNT and FRNRAP. Cut back by 0 bases and 3 bases, the V and J ends lie 11 bases apart. The library was prepared using the immunoSEQ multiplex PCR assay. The multiplex PCR relied on a mix of 60 forward primers for TCR Vbeta segments and 13 reverse primers for TCR Jbeta segments. Amplification of the CDR3 region of rearranged TCR beta genes was performed with a multiplex PCR assay on genomic DNA. The Illumina HiSeq System was used to sequence the amplified TCR beta libraries as 87-base-pair reads. Turning to the authors' computational methods: In a later analysis, tens of millions of unique TCR beta chains were counted across the roughly 670 repertoires, and roughly 9.9 million of these chains were shared by at least two donors. Raw reads were error-corrected and collapsed into unique sequences with a nearest-neighbor algorithm that merged closely related sequences to remove PCR and sequencing errors. V, D and J gene segments were assigned by aligning CDR3 sequences to IMGT reference sequences. For a sequence to be retained, a match of at least six nucleotides to both a V gene segment and a J gene segment was required. A rearrangement counted as productive if the CDR3 had no stop codons and remained in frame with V and J, and every other rearrangement counted as non-productive. CDR3 was defined by IMGT convention, running from the second conserved V-encoded cysteine to the conserved J-encoded phenylalanine. Sequences without an unambiguous match to a single V gene segment were excluded from the earlier analysis of several hundred of the donors. An earlier analysis of 587 of the donors classified V segments as functional when productive rearrangements were above 56.7% and as segregating when the standard deviation between donors was above 5%. A statistical classification framework was built for diagnosing cytomegalovirus status from the catalog of TCR beta chain sequences. In a later analysis, V and J genes were assigned by comparing TCR nucleotide sequences against IMGT/GENE-DB human TR gene sequences. A later analysis assigned CDR3 sequences and most-parsimonious VDJ recombination scenarios with the TCRdist pipeline. In a later analysis, each TCR beta chain was defined by its CDR3 amino acid sequence together with its V-gene family, and reads without a unique V-gene family were excluded. As a way to deal with suspected cross-contamination and a sequencing artifact, a later analysis dropped nearly 600 nucleotide sequences that were highly shared and had low generation probability. For each public chain, a later analysis derived a clonal expansion index from normalized ranks of inferred template counts within each repertoire. In a later analysis, generation probabilities were computed with a VDJ recombination model fitted to out-of-frame rearrangements, and the resulting probabilities were checked against IGoR. A later analysis scored TCR-TCR, TCR-HLA and TCR-CMV co-occurrence with hypergeometric tests, applying a repertoire-size bias correction to TCR pairs. To estimate false discovery rates, a later analysis permuted the HLA or CMV assignments 20 times. In a later analysis, co-occurring TCRs were grouped with DBSCAN, and TCRdist sequence similarity was added when clustering was performed within HLA-allele-positive subsets. For co-occurrence clustering, repertoires with fewer than 30,000 or more than 120,000 public chains were excluded, along with about five repertoires with anomalous nucleotide sharing. This is the immuneACCESS table as TCRdb keeps it, with only in-frame sequences that have V and J called. A part of the clones is gone; compared with another copy, unresolved V genes explain less than half, and the rest is unexplained. Clone size and the V and J calls come from that table; the DNA yielded D and trimming. Counted in this sample were approximately 100,000 clones; roughly 82% of them appeared once. 6.1% of the sample comes from the top ten.

The paper's findings and limits, for the study overall: A cluster of highly shared sequence variants was judged likely to be a technical artifact of the sequencing pipeline. A total of some 180 TCR beta chains were listed by the study as associated with cytomegalovirus. Immune exposure information for the cohort was limited to CMV serostatus. A later genetic analysis reported fewer N-insertions in productive TCRs among donors in an Asian-associated ancestry cluster than the roughly 670-donor mean. In a later analysis, the rate of TCR association differed among HLA loci, with DRB1 alleles having the most associated TCRs and HLA-C alleles having the fewest. Three of the identified cytomegalovirus-associated TCR beta chains were confirmed in vitro to be specific for cytomegalovirus antigens. Correlated functional status among segregating V segments might be attributable to linkage disequilibrium, but an unknown experimental factor could not be ruled out. A further reported finding was that TCR beta sequences accurately predicted the HLA-A and HLA-B alleles for most subjects in the first cohort. Broadly in line with IMGT annotations, most TCR beta V segments showed up in productive rearrangements about 87% or about 30% of the time in an earlier analysis of under 700 of the donors. In a later analysis, 15,000 to 20,000 TCR beta sequences were associated with specific HLA alleles at a false discovery rate of 0.05. Roughly uniform sequencing depth across donors was assumed in presence/absence analyses, although this assumption may not hold. Over 15 rarely observed V segments, including chromosome 9 orphons, were excluded from the earlier analysis of some 590 of the donors because counts were too low. A later analysis reported that several top co-occurrence clusters appeared linked to parvovirus B19, influenza, CMV and Epstein-Barr virus. Most TCR sequences were observed very rarely across donors, whereas some public TCRs were present in many individuals. The classifier was reported to diagnose cytomegalovirus status with high specificity and sensitivity in both the original and validation cohorts. It was suggested by the authors that the approach could potentially be generalized to other disease states and immunological phenotypes. Most CMV-associated TCR beta chains appeared to be HLA-restricted in a later analysis, and the HLA associations seemed to be driven largely by CMV exposure. Because the 87-base-pair reads could not distinguish some IMGT-functional V segments, including TRBV6-2 and TRBV6-3, those segments were excluded. In a later genetic analysis, a missense DCLRE1C variant was associated with V-gene and J-gene trimming of TCR beta chains, and the association was replicated in an independent cohort. In this cohort, only TCR beta chains were sequenced, and detectable features were limited by the absence of alpha or paired-chain data. Because HLA typing was unavailable for some donors at each locus, only the typed subset was used in association tests. In a later analysis, HLA-associated TCR beta chains showed more clonal expansion and lower generation probabilities than non-associated chains that were equally common. When HLA alleles, especially DR and DQ, strongly co-occurred, TCR associations were difficult to assign to individual alleles.

In total, 600 or so healthy bone marrow donors made up the cohort. At the time of sampling, all cohort members were nominally healthy, though unrecorded immune exposures were likely present. The donor was CMV seropositive and was included in the group of 289 seropositive cohort members. A peripheral blood sample was collected from each donor, and TCR beta sequencing was performed on peripheral blood mononuclear cells. The Qiagen DNeasy Blood Extraction Kit was used to extract genomic DNA from the blood cell samples. In regard to this clone: Its target antigen remains unknown. Base qualities are not at hand, and no much larger clone is one base apart.

Recombination connected TRBV12-5 to TRBJ2-2, with TRBD1 perhaps the D gene, on 6 matching bases. This TCR was sampled from a woman between 45 and 65 years old in good health and CMV-seropositive. The sequenced sample consisted of PBMCs. The DNA sequence follows: TGTGCTAGTGGTTTGGTGGCAGGGGCCTACACCGGGGAGCTGTTTTTT. Its amino acids are CASGLVAGAYTGELFF.